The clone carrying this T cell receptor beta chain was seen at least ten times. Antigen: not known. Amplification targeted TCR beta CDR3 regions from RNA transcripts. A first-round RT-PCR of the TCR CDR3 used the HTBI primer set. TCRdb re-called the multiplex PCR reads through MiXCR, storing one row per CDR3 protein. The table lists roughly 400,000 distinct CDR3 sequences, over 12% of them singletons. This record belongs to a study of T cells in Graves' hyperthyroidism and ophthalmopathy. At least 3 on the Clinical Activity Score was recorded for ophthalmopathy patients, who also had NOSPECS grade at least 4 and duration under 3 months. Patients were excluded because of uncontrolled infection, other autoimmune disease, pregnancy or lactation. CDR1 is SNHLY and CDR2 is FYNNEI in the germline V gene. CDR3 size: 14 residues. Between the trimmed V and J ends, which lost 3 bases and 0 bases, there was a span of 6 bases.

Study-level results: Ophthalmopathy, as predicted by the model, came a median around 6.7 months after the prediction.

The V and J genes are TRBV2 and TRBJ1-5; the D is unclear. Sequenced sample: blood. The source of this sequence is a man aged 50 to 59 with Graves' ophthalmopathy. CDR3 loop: CASSEFFSNQPQHF. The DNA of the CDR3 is TGTGCCAGCAGTGAGTTCTTTAGCAATCAGCCCCAGCATTTT.